This T cell receptor beta chain emerged from a study of cytomegalovirus exposure and HLA in healthy donors. Whole-study findings and limits: Available immune exposure information covered CMV serostatus only. The study listed under 200 cytomegalovirus-associated TCR beta chains. Further analysis, carried out later, found HLA-associated TCR beta chains more clonally expanded than equally common other chains.

With 60 Vbeta and 13 Jbeta primers, the PCR was carried out. Assay: immunoSEQ multiplex PCR; the TCRdb copy retains only in-frame clones and omits some. Found here are 150,000 to 200,000 clones, 65% to 85% of them singletons; the top ten hold around 5.9%. V was pared by 3 bases and J by 5 bases, with 23 bases between. Germline CDR1 SGHVS, CDR2 FNYEAQ. This CDR3 comprises 18 residues. On this clone: Its target is not known.

Every donor was a healthy person donating bone marrow. This sequence was found in a woman between 25 and 40 years old in good health and CMV-seropositive. The gene calls are TRBV7-6 and TRBJ2-1; a weak D match, TRBD2 (5 bases). Sequencing was done on a sample of PBMCs. The CDR3 nucleotides are TGTGCCAGCAGCTTTAGAAGTTCGGTACTAGGGAAGGACAATGAGCAGTTCTTC. Translated, it gives CASSFRSSVLGKDNEQFF.